The 27 T cell receptor beta chains listed next were all sequenced from one sample in a study of T cell clonality in common variable immunodeficiency. Sequencing used immunoSEQ multiplex PCR; TCRdb keeps in-frame clones, though not all of them. The repertoire shows some 60,000 clones, none seen only once; the top ten take approximately 1.6%. The sequencing input was peripheral blood mononuclear cells. These receptors were taken from a person aged 18-70 years in good health.

This clone was observed many times. The missing CDR3 end, 3 residues past where the read stops, is filled in from the germline J gene. The chain recombines TRBV5-1 with TRBJ2-3, with TRBD2 identical over 7 bases. The CDR3 has 16 amino acids. The V gene end was trimmed by 4 bases and the J gene end by 4 bases; junction bases not matched to a gene: 12. Germline lookup yields CDR1 SGHRS and CDR2 YFSETQ. The CDR3 loop is CASSPRERGGSDTQYF. The CDR3 bases that were read are TGCGCCAGCAGCCCCCGAGAACGGGGAGGGTCAGATACG.

This clone was detected ten times or more. The read ends 3 residues shy of where the CDR3 ends; the end is completed using the germline J gene. The chain couples TRBV20-1 to TRBJ2-5; 14 bases map to TRBD2. Germline CDR1 is DFQATT and CDR2 is SNEGSKA (reference sequence). V lost 6 bases, J lost 1 base, and 4 bases stayed unmatched. The length of the CDR3 is 15 residues. CDR3 in amino acids: CSATGLAGAQETQYF. The covered CDR3 bases are TGCAGTGCCACGGGACTAGCGGGAGCCCAAGAGACC.

This clone was counted at least ten times. The DNA ends 3 residues before the CDR3 does, and the rest of the CDR3 is filled in from the germline J gene. The V and J genes are TRBV2 and TRBJ2-1; D perhaps matches TRBD2 (6 bases). The V end lost 2 bases, the J end lost 3 bases, and 14 bases lay between the germline ends. The CDR3 is 16 amino acids. The V gene's germline CDR1 is SNHLY and CDR2 FYNNEI. The sequenced part of the CDR3 DNA is TGTGCCAGCAGTGAAATACCTGTGGGGGGCTACAATGAG. Protein sequence: CASSEIPVGGYNE. The full-length CDR3 reads as CASSEIPVGGYNEQFF.

This clone was picked up many times. The sequenced fragment ends 3 residues before the CDR3 boundary, so the rest is inferred from the germline J gene. This chain uses TRBV11-2 with TRBJ1-5, with TRBD1 as a possible D gene (5 bases). In germline, CDR1 is SGHAT, CDR2 FQNNGV. The CDR3 runs to 15 residues. The V end was cut by 0 bases, the J end by 5 bases, with 11 bases between. The CDR3: CASSLDSKGYQPQHF. CDR3 DNA (partial): TGTGCCAGCAGCTTAGATTCTAAGGGGTATCAGCCC. Combining the CDR3 with reference TRBV11-2 and TRBJ1-5 gives the whole variable domain EAGVAQSPRYKIIEKRQSVAFWCNPISGHATLYWYQQILGQGPKLLIQFQNNGVVDDSQLPKDRFSAERLKGVDSTLKIQPAKLEDSAVYLCASSLDSKGYQPQHFGDGTRLSIL.

This clone was recorded at least ten times. From the germline J gene comes the end of the CDR3, since the read stops 3 residues before it. The gene calls are TRBV5-3 and TRBJ1-6; no definite D call. TRBV5-3 qualifies as an ORF whose function is uncertain. The CDR3 covers 16 residues. Trimming cost V 1 base and J 7 bases, with 15 bases left between them. Partial CDR3 DNA: TGTGCCAGAAGCTTGCACTCCCCCTATATCAATTCACCC. Protein sequence: CARSLHSPYINSP. The full CDR3 reads CARSLHSPYINSPLHF.

This clone was counted at least ten times. The read ends 3 residues before the CDR3 terminus; that terminus is restored from the germline J gene. V is TRBV4-2 and J is TRBJ2-3; D is perhaps TRBD2 (5 bases). Trimming took 3 bases from V and 2 from J, leaving 12 bases between them. The V gene's germline CDR1 is LGHNA and CDR2 YNFKEQ. The CDR3 runs 15 residues. CDR3 amino acids: CASSHAAASTDTQYF. The sequenced CDR3 bases are TGTGCCAGCAGCCACGCAGCGGCCTCCACAGATACG.

Many counts were recorded for this clone. The read ends 3 residues early relative to the CDR3; the germline J gene fills the gap. The chain is built from TRBV29-1 and TRBJ2-3; TRBD1 matches 12 bases. This CDR3 is 15 amino acids long. Germline CDR1 is SQVTM and CDR2 is ANQGSEA. Trimming at V came to 2 bases and at J to 6 bases, leaving 6 bases not matched to a gene. The CDR3: CSVERGTGGLDTQYF. Partial CDR3 DNA: TGCAGCGTTGAACGTGGGACAGGGGGCCTTGATACG.

In this sample, this clone turned up many times. The CDR3 loop reads CSGETGLTDTQYF. Partial CDR3 DNA: TGCAGCGGAGAGACAGGGCTCACAGATACG. The chain uses TRBV29-1 and TRBJ2-3; TRBD1 matches 7 bases. The CDR3 goes on 3 residues after the read ends, and that part is filled in from the germline J gene. Germline V CDR1 and CDR2: SQVTM, ANQGSEA. The CDR3 is 13 amino acids. The ends lost 7 bases at V and 2 bases at J; junction bases unmatched: 6.

This clone was seen ten or more times. The CDR3: CASSLSDQETQYF. The CDR3 DNA, read in part, is TGTGCCAGCAGCTTGTCGGACCAAGAGACC. The chain recombines TRBV5-4 with TRBJ2-5; D remains ambiguous. The read terminates 3 residues before the CDR3 end, so the remaining end is supplied by the germline J gene. With 1 base removed from V and 0 bases from J, the gap between germline ends came to 4 bases. This CDR3 spans 13 amino acids. Germline V gene sequence: CDR1 SGHNT, CDR2 YYREEE (reference sequence). Based on the CDR3 plus reference TRBV5-4 and TRBJ2-5, the full variable domain is ETGVTQSPTHLIKTRGQQVTLRCSSQSGHNTVSWYQQALGQGPQFIFQYYREEENGRGNFPPRFSGLQFPNYSSELNVNALELDDSALYLCASSLSDQETQYFGPGTRLLVL.

This clone was counted many times. The CDR3 is cut off 3 residues early in the read; its end comes from the germline J gene. The V call is TRBV20-1, the J call TRBJ2-7; 9 bases match TRBD1. The ends lost 0 bases at V and 5 bases at J; junction bases unmatched: 8. The V gene's germline CDR1 is DFQATT and CDR2 SNEGSKA (reference sequence). The length of the CDR3 is 15 residues. Partial CDR3 DNA: TGCAGTGCTAGAGAAGCCGGGACAGGGATAAACGAG. It translates to CSAREAGTGINE. The whole CDR3 is CSAREAGTGINEQYF.

Partial CDR3 DNA: TGCAGTGCTAGAGTAGGGACAGGGGCGATTAAAAACACTGAA. Amino acids: CSARVGTGAIKNTE. The whole CDR3 is CSARVGTGAIKNTEAFF. J is TRBJ1-1 and V is TRBV20-1, with 10 bases lining up with TRBD1. The CDR3 is cut off 3 residues early in the read; its end comes from the germline J gene. The CDR3 runs 17 residues. J gave up 2 bases and V 1 base, and 10 bases lay outside the gene matches. Germline V lookup: CDR1 DFQATT, CDR2 SNEGSKA (reference sequence).

This clone appeared many times. The read falls 3 residues short of the CDR3 end, and the missing part is taken from the germline J gene. This chain joins TRBV7-2 and TRBJ2-1, with D maybe TRBD2 (6 bases). Germline CDR1 is SGHTA and CDR2 is FQGNSA. The V gene lost 6 bases and the J gene lost 6 bases, with 18 bases spanning the gap. This CDR3 comprises 15 residues. The DNA read from the CDR3 is TGTGCCAGCAGATCGCCGGGACTGAACCCCAATGAG. It is translated as CASRSPGLNPNE. The whole CDR3 protein is CASRSPGLNPNEQFF.

This clone has only a few counts. The read finishes 3 residues shy of the CDR3 end, and the germline J gene is used to complete it. The chain carries TRBV7-2 and TRBJ2-7; D ambiguous. Germline assignment: CDR1 SGHTA and CDR2 FQGNSA. Trimming took 2 bases from V and 3 from J, leaving 14 bases between them. This CDR3 spans 15 amino acids. CDR3 protein: CASSLRHDPNYEQYF. The sequenced part of the CDR3 DNA is TGTGCCAGCAGCTTAAGACACGATCCTAACTACGAG.

This clone has a handful of counts. CDR3 DNA (partial): TGTGCCAGCTCACCACTGACAGGGGTGGGCTATGGC. Translated, it gives CASSPLTGVGYG. The full CDR3 sequence reads CASSPLTGVGYGYTF. V is TRBV18 and J is TRBJ1-2, with 8 bases lining up with TRBD1. The CDR3 goes on 3 residues after the read ends, and that part is filled in from the germline J gene. With V trimmed by 1 base and J by 4 bases, 5 bases remained unmatched. The germline gives CDR1 KGHSH, CDR2 LQKENI. CDR3 length: 15 residues.

This clone was seen ten or more times. CDR3 DNA (partial): TGTGCCAGCAGCTTAGGAGGGGATGGGGAGACC. Translation: CASSLGGDGET. The full CDR3 reads CASSLGGDGETQYF. The V gene is TRBV11-3, the J gene TRBJ2-5, with D perhaps given as TRBD1 or TRBD2 (5 bases each). The missing CDR3 end, 3 residues past where the read stops, is filled in from the germline J gene. This CDR3 spans 14 amino acids. Germline-derived CDR1 and CDR2 are SGHNT and YENEEA. Trimming shortened V by 1 base and J by 5 bases, and 11 bases separated the two germline ends.

This clone was detected ten times or more. From the germline J gene comes the end of the CDR3, since the read stops 3 residues before it. This chain links TRBV10-3 with TRBJ2-1; D is perhaps TRBD2 (6 bases). Germline V gives CDR1 ENHRY, CDR2 SYGVKD. Trimming removed 7 bases at V and 5 bases at J, with 15 bases between. This CDR3 contains 14 residues. The sequenced CDR3 bases are TGTGCCATCATGCGGGAAAGCCTAAACAATGAG. It codes for CAIMRESLNNE. The full-length CDR3 reads as CAIMRESLNNEQFF.

The table lists this clone with many counts. The sequence runs out 3 residues before the end of the CDR3; the remainder is reconstructed from the germline J gene. The gene calls are TRBV5-5 and TRBJ2-5; D gene unclear. Germline V gene data show CDR1 as SGHKS and CDR2 as YYEKEE (reference sequence). Deletions cut 4 bases from V and 2 bases from J, with 12 bases between. The CDR3 covers 14 residues. The covered CDR3 bases are TGTGCCAGCAGCAATCCAGTGCGGCAAGAGACC. As protein: CASSNPVRQET. The whole CDR3 region reads CASSNPVRQETQYF.

This clone was detected ten times or more. The read comes to an end 3 residues before the CDR3 does, leaving the germline J gene to fill in the end. This chain uses TRBV6-2 or TRBV6-3 with TRBJ2-1; 11 bases agree with TRBD2. The germline V gene encodes CDR1 MNHEY and CDR2 SVGEGT. CDR3 length: 16 residues. V lost 3 bases, J lost 5 bases, and 6 bases stayed unmatched. CDR3 DNA (partial): TGTGCCAGCAGTTATACTAGCGGGAGCCCGGACAATGAG. Residues: CASSYTSGSPDNE. The complete CDR3 protein is CASSYTSGSPDNEQFF.

This clone was seen many times. The read finishes 3 residues shy of the CDR3 end, and the germline J gene is used to complete it. V is TRBV20-1 and J is TRBJ1-4; 10 nucleotides match TRBD1. V trimming: 6 bases; J trimming: 8 bases; junction bases outside the gene matches: 9. Germline values: CDR1 DFQATT, CDR2 SNEGSKA (reference sequence). The CDR3 length is 14 residues. The CDR3 spells CSAIPGTGEEKLFF. CDR3 DNA, as far as it was read: TGCAGTGCCATCCCCGGGACAGGGGAGGAAAAA.

The sample holds many counts of this clone. CDR3 sequence: CASSVGSATGTGNTIYF. The part of the CDR3 DNA that was read is TGTGCCAGCAGCGTAGGCTCAGCTACAGGGACTGGAAACACC. The chain uses TRBV7-8 and TRBJ1-3; D perhaps matches TRBD1 (6 bases). Sequencing ends 3 residues short of the CDR3 end; the germline J gene provides the rest. Trimming pared 5 bases from V and 2 bases from J, leaving 19 bases between. Germline-derived CDR1 and CDR2 are SGHVS and FQNEAQ. There are 17 residues in the CDR3.

This clone has a count of ten or more. The read terminates 3 residues ahead of where the CDR3 ends, so the germline J gene completes it. The rearrangement links TRBV20-1 to TRBJ1-6; a weak D match, TRBD1 (6 bases). V lost 4 bases and J 8 bases, leaving 12 bases between the germline ends. There are 13 residues in the CDR3. CDR1 is DFQATT, CDR2 SNEGSKA, per germline (reference sequence). The covered CDR3 bases are TGCAGTGCTAATCAGGGGCGGGATTCACCC. Encoded protein: CSANQGRDSP. The full CDR3 sequence reads CSANQGRDSPLHF.

This clone was picked up many times. Read coverage stops 3 residues before the CDR3 terminus; the germline J gene supplies the remainder. The chain couples TRBV7-9 to TRBJ1-1, with D tentatively TRBD1 (6 bases). V gave up 5 bases and J gave up 1 base, with 8 bases separating them. Germline CDR1 is SEHNR and CDR2 is FQNEAQ (reference sequence). The CDR3 covers 13 residues. The sequenced CDR3 bases are TGTGCCAGCAGCCTACAGGGGAACACTGAA. Its protein is CASSLQGNTE. The entire CDR3 is CASSLQGNTEAFF.

This clone was seen at least ten times. The read ends 3 residues before the CDR3 terminus; that terminus is restored from the germline J gene. This chain links TRBV20-1 with TRBJ1-4; tentatively, D is TRBD1 (5 bases). Germline CDR1 reads DFQATT; CDR2 reads SNEGSKA (reference sequence). V dropped 3 bases and J dropped 6 bases, with 8 bases sitting between them. The CDR3 totals 12 residues. The CDR3 DNA, read in part, is TGCAGTGCTAGCGAGGGGTATGAAAAA. The encoded protein is CSASEGYEK. The full-length CDR3 reads as CSASEGYEKLFF.

The sample holds many counts of this clone. Read coverage stops 3 residues before the CDR3 terminus; the germline J gene supplies the remainder. The chain combines TRBV5-6 with TRBJ2-2; the match to TRBD2 covers 7 bases. The CDR3 has 15 amino acids. CDR1 and CDR2 (germline): SGHDT, YYEEEE. V dropped 2 bases and J dropped 7; count of bases not matched to a gene: 8. The CDR3 sequence is CASSLAGQRGGELFF. The part of the CDR3 DNA that was read is TGTGCCAGCAGCTTAGCGGGGCAGCGGGGCGGGGAG.

This clone was seen ten or more times. The junction departs from the called germline gene at one end, perhaps through a read error. The read terminates 3 residues before the CDR3 end, so the remaining end is supplied by the germline J gene. The gene calls are TRBV4-2 and TRBJ1-2; no firm D call. The germline V gene has CDR1 LGHNA and CDR2 YNFKEQ. The CDR3 has 14 amino acids. The CDR3 is CASSPGGGNYGYTF. Partial CDR3 DNA: TGCGCCAGCAGCCCCGGAGGAGGGAACTATGGC.

The table lists this clone with many counts. The read ends 3 residues early relative to the CDR3; the germline J gene fills the gap. The chain carries TRBV2 and TRBJ1-5; perhaps TRBD1 as D (6 bases). This CDR3 has 14 amino acids. V dropped 6 bases and J dropped 4 bases, with 13 bases sitting between them. From germline, CDR1 is SNHLY and CDR2 FYNNEI. The part of the CDR3 DNA that was read is TGTGCCAGCAGCGGACAGAGGGGAAATCAGCCC. The encoded protein is CASSGQRGNQP. In full, the CDR3 is CASSGQRGNQPQHF.

This clone was picked up many times. The sequence runs out 3 residues before the end of the CDR3; the remainder is reconstructed from the germline J gene. This chain links TRBV10-1 with TRBJ2-3, with TRBD1 identical over 7 bases. V gave up 7 bases and J gave up 2 bases; unmatched junction bases: 6. From germline, CDR1 is WNHNN and CDR2 SYGVQD (reference sequence). CDR3 length: 14 residues. The CDR3 protein is CASKGTEFTDTQYF. CDR3 DNA (partial): TGCGCCAGCAAAGGGACAGAGTTCACAGATACG.